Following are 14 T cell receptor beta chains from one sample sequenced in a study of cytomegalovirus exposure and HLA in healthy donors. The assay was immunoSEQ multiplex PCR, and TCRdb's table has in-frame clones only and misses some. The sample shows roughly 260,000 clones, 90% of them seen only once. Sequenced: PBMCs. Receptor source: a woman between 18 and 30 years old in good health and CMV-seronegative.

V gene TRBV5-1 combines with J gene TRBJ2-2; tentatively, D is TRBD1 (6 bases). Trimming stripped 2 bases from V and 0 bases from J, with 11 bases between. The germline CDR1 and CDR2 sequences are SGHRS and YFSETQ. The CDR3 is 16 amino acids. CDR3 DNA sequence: TGCGCCAGCAGCTTCTTACAGGGAACGAACACCGGGGAGCTGTTTTTT. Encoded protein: CASSFLQGTNTGELFF.

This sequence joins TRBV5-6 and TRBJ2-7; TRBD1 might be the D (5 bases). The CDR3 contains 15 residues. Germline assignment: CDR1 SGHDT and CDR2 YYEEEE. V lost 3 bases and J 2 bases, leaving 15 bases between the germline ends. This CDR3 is CASSSPRTLAYEQYV. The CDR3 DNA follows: TGTGCCAGCAGCTCCCCGAGGACACTCGCCTACGAGCAGTACGTC.

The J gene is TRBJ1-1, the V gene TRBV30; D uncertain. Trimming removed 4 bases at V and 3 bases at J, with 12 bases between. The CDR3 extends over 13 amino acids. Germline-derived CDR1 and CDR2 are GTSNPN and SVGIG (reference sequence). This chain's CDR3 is CAWKVERDTEAFF. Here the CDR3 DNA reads TGTGCCTGGAAGGTAGAACGGGACACTGAAGCTTTCTTT.

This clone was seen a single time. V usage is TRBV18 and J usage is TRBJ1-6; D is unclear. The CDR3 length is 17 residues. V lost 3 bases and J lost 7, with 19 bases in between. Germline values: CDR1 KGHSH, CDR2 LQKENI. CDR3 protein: CASSPPRAGSLNSPLHF. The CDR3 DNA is TGTGCCAGCTCACCGCCCCGAGCCGGGAGTTTAAATTCACCCCTCCACTTT.

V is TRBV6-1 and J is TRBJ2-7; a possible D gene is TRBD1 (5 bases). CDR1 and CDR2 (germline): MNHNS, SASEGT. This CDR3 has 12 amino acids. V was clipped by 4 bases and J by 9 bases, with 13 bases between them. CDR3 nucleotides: TGTGCCAGCAGTGCCTCAGGGTTTCTGCAGTACGTC. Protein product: CASSASGFLQYV.

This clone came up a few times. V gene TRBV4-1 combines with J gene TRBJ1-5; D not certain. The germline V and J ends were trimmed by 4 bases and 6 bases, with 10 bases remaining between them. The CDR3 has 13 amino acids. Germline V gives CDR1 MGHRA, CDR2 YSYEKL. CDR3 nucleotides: TGCGCCAGCAGCCTTAACCAGTTTCAGCCCCAGCATTTT. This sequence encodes CASSLNQFQPQHF.

The CDR3 region has the DNA TGCAGTGCTAGTTGGCCAGATACGCAGTATTTT. This gives the protein CSASWPDTQYF. This sequence joins TRBV20-1 and TRBJ2-3, with no clear D. V was clipped by 3 bases and J by 4 bases, with 5 bases between them. The germline gives CDR1 DFQATT, CDR2 SNEGSKA (reference sequence). CDR3 length equals 11 residues.

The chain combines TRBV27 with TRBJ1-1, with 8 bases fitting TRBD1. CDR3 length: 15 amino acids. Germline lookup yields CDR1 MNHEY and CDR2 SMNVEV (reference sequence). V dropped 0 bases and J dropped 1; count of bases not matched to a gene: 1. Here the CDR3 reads CASSLSGTGNTEAFF. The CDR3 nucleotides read TGTGCCAGCAGTTTATCCGGGACAGGGAACACTGAAGCTTTCTTT.

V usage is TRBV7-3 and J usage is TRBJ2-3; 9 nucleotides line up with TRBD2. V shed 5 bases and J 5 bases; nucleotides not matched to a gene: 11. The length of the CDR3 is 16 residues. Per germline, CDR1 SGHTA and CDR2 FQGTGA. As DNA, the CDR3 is TGTGCCAGCAGCCCATGGGGCGGGGGGGCCGGAGATACGCAGTATTTT. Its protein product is CASSPWGGGAGDTQYF. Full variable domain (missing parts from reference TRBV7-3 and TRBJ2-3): GAGVSQTPSNKVTEKGKYVELRCDPISGHTALYWYRQSLGQGPEFLIYFQGTGAADDSGLPNDRFFAVRPEGSVSTLKIQRTERGDSAVYLCASSPWGGGAGDTQYFGPGTRLTVL.

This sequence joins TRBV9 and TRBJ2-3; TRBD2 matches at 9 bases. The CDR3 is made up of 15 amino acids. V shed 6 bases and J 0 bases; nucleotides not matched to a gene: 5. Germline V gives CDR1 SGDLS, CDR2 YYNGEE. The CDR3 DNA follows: TGTGCCAGCAATGTAGCGGGGGATAGCACAGATACGCAGTATTTT. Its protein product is CASNVAGDSTDTQYF.

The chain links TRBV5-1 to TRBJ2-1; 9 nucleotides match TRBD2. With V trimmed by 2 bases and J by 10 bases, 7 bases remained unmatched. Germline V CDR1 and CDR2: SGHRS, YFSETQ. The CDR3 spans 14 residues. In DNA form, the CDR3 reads TGCGCCAGCAGCTTCGGCGGGGGGGCAGACGAGCAGTTCTTC. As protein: CASSFGGGADEQFF.

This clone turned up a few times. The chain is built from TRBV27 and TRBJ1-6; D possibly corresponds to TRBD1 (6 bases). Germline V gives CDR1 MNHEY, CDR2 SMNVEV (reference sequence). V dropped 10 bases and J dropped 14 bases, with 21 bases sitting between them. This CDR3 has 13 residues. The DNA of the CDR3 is TGTGCCACCTGCCTTCACAGGGACGGGGCCCTCCACTTT. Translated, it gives CATCLHRDGALHF.

The CDR3 bases are TGTGCCAGCACCACGGGACAGGGGGCAACCGGGGAGCTGTTTTTT. This sequence encodes CASTTGQGATGELFF. V is TRBV6-5 and J is TRBJ2-2, with 12 bases matching TRBD1. In germline, CDR1 is MNHEY, CDR2 SVGAGI. V was clipped by 7 bases and J by 5 bases; unmatched bases: 5. CDR3 length equals 15 residues.

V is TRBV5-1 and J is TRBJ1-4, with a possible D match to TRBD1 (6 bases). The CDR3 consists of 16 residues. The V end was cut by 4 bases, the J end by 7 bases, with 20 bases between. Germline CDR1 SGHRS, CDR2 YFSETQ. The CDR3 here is CASSPMLGAGGEKLFF. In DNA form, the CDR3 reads TGCGCCAGCAGCCCGATGCTGGGGGCGGGTGGTGAAAAACTGTTTTTT.